This TCR beta chain was recorded in a study of human T cells and chemical hapten exposure. On the study more broadly: Skin of the upper inner arm, roughly 2 cm by roughly 2 cm, received 2% DPC for sensitization. Diagnoses of alopecia areata, totalis or universalis occurred in mostly female patients.

A word on this clonotype: Its antigen is still unknown.

Study-wide results and limits: Sensitizing with DPC caused no change in TCRs above 1 in 1000 frequency.

Time point meaning: patch test 3, about 24 weeks after DPC sensitization. Indicated treatment: therapeutic diphenylcyclopropenone sensitization with weekly scalp DPC. Library preparation tagged each individual cDNA molecule with a unique molecular identifier. MiXCR, run by TCRdb on the RACE reads, gives a single entry per CDR3 protein. The sample lists 100,000 to 120,000 distinct CDR3 sequences; nearly 35% were seen once. The TCR sequence derives from a man aged 40-50 years with alopecia areata. Some clones in this sample may be carry-over from other donors' samples. The input for sequencing was whole blood, taken in connection with sensitization to the hapten diphenylcyclopropenone (DPC).

The CDR3 nucleotides are TGTGCCAGCAGCTTGAGCCTAGCGGACAATGAGCAGTTCTTC. Its protein is CASSLSLADNEQFF. The chain recombines TRBV7-3 with TRBJ2-1; TRBD2 aligns across 7 bases. The germline CDR1 and CDR2 sequences are SGHTA and FQGTGA. V shed 3 bases and J 5 bases; nucleotides not matched to a gene: 4. The CDR3 loop spans 14 amino acids.